Listed below are T cell receptor beta chains from one sample, sequenced in a study of T cell changes during pregnancy in multiple sclerosis. Produced via immunoSEQ multiplex PCR; TCRdb's table is partial and in-frame only. The sample lists fewer than 80,000 clones, about 91% occurring once. The specimen was CD4+ T cells from peripheral blood mononuclear cells, collected in the third trimester of pregnancy. The receptors stem from a female donor in good health, enrolled as a control in a pregnancy study. CDR3s include the opening cysteine and the closing phenylalanine or tryptophan. Fields, in order: J gene, CDR3 length, V gene, CDR3 protein.

TRBJ2-7,15,TRBV9,CASTAGPGQSYEQYF
TRBJ2-7,14,TRBV7-2,CASSARTGRYEQYF
TRBJ2-1,14,TRBV15,CATSRDNGRPEQFF
TRBJ1-4,15,TRBV5-4,CASSRDSTTNEKLFF
TRBJ1-1,16,TRBV5-1,CASSLDVPGLNTEAFF
TRBJ1-1,16,TRBV19,CASTTGGRLLDTEAFF
TRBJ2-1,15,TRBV2,CASRVTSGGLNEQFF
TRBJ1-1,11,TRBV20-1,CSASKDSEAFF
TRBJ2-7,18,TRBV7-9,CASSLVPIRTGFDYEQYF
TRBJ1-2,13,TRBV4-3,CASSQDVQAAYTF
TRBJ2-3,16,TRBV15,CATSSRRGGRADTQYF
TRBJ1-1,14,TRBV9,CASSVAGGASEAFF
TRBJ1-4,16,TRBV5-1,CASSSRQGATNEKLFF